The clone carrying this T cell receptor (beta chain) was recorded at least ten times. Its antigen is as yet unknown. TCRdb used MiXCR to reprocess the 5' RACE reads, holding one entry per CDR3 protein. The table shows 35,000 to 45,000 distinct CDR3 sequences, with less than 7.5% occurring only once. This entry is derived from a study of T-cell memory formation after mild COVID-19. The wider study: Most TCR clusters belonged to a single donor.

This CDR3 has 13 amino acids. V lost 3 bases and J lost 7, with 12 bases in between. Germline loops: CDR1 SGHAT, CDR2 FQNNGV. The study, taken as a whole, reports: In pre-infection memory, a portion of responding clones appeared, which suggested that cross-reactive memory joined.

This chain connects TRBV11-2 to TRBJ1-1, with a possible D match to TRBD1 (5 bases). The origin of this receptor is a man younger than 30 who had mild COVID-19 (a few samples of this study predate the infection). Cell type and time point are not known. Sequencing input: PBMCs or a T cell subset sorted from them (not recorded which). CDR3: CASSFKGRVEAFF. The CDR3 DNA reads TGTGCCAGCAGCTTCAAGGGGCGGGTTGAAGCTTTCTTT.